These 24 T cell receptor beta chains share one sample of origin, sequenced in a study of blood T cells in healthy people across ages. Combining a sample-barcoded 5' primer with a J-beta primer mix, a second PCR ran for about 6 to 11 cycles. One entry per CDR3 protein, called by TCRdb with MiXCR from the 5' RACE reads. Of some 640,000 distinct CDR3 sequences listed, about 28% were seen once; the top ten hold approximately 14%. Sequenced: blood. The source of these receptors is a woman at least 80 years old in good health.

The genes are TRBV7-2 and TRBJ1-2; a weak D match, TRBD1 (6 bases). The germline gives CDR1 SGHTA, CDR2 FQGNSA. CDR3 length: 14 amino acids. Trimming removed 5 bases at V and 8 bases at J, with 18 bases between. In nucleotides, the CDR3 is TGTGCCAGCAGCCTAGGGGGGACTTTGACGGGCTACACCTTC. Its translation: CASSLGGTLTGYTF.

This clonotype came up many times. This chain links TRBV5-5 with TRBJ1-1; the D gene is possibly TRBD1 (5 bases). The V end was cut by 4 bases, the J end by 4 bases, with 11 bases between. Germline V CDR1 and CDR2: SGHKS, YYEKEE (reference sequence). This CDR3 contains 13 residues. CDR3 protein: CASSVSGVTEAFF. CDR3 nucleotide sequence: TGTGCCAGCAGCGTTTCGGGGGTCACTGAAGCTTTCTTT.

The chain combines TRBV9 with TRBJ2-7, with 8 bases matching TRBD1. V lost 4 bases and J lost 2; bases outside the gene matches: 8. The CDR3 length is 15 residues. CDR1 is SGDLS, CDR2 YYNGEE, per germline. CDR3 amino acids: CASSTGQGRPYEQYF. In DNA form, the CDR3 reads TGTGCCAGCAGCACCGGACAGGGAAGACCCTACGAGCAGTACTTC.

This clonotype was counted ten times or more. V and J are TRBV5-1 and TRBJ2-7; 9 nucleotides line up with TRBD1. The trim removed 5 bases at V and 0 bases at J, leaving 6 bases unmatched. This CDR3 is built from 15 residues. CDR1 SGHRS and CDR2 YFSETQ come from the germline V gene. The CDR3: CASRLDRGASYEQYF. The CDR3 DNA sequence: TGCGCCAGCAGACTCGACAGGGGGGCCTCCTACGAGCAGTACTTC.

For this clonotype: A much larger clone is a single base away; this may be a read error. The J gene is TRBJ2-3, the V gene TRBV18; D remains unclear. CDR1 is KGHSH and CDR2 is LQKENI in the germline V gene. This CDR3 has 15 amino acids. The CDR3 is CANSPTGPRTDTQYF. The CDR3 DNA is TGTGCCAACTCACCTACCGGACCCCGCACAGATACGCAGTATTTT.

This clonotype was observed at least ten times. This rearrangement joins TRBV20-1 to TRBJ2-1; D call uncertain. V was shortened by 1 base and J by 0 bases, with 10 bases between the two germline ends. The CDR3 loop spans 15 amino acids. Germline V gives CDR1 DFQATT, CDR2 SNEGSKA (reference sequence). The CDR3 sequence: CSARVVPNSYNEQFF. In nucleotides, the CDR3 is TGCAGTGCTAGAGTCGTTCCGAACTCCTACAATGAGCAGTTCTTC.

The rearrangement links TRBV5-6 to TRBJ1-5; D ambiguous. In germline, CDR1 is SGHDT, CDR2 YYEEEE. The CDR3 extends over 16 amino acids. V shed 0 bases and J shed 2 bases, with 12 bases lying between them. CDR3: CASSLGAGIGNQPQHF. CDR3 coding DNA: TGTGCCAGCAGCTTGGGGGCGGGTATTGGCAATCAGCCCCAGCATTTT.

The table lists this clonotype with many counts. The CDR3 is CASSFSGRADEQYF. In DNA, the CDR3 is TGCGCCAGCAGCTTTTCGGGCAGGGCGGACGAGCAGTACTTC. This chain joins TRBV5-1 and TRBJ2-7; perhaps TRBD1 as D (5 bases). Trimming cost V 2 bases and J 5 bases, with 14 bases left between them. Germline V lookup: CDR1 SGHRS, CDR2 YFSETQ. The CDR3 is 14 amino acids.

This clonotype has ten or more counts. This chain connects TRBV4-3 to TRBJ2-1, with D perhaps matching TRBD1 (5 bases). This CDR3 spans 15 amino acids. Trimming removed 0 bases from V and 6 bases from J, with 12 bases in between. The germline CDR1 and CDR2 sequences are LGHNA and YSLEER. The CDR3 region is CASSQDLGLLNEQFF. In nucleotides, the CDR3 is TGCGCCAGCAGCCAAGATCTGGGGCTTCTCAATGAGCAGTTCTTC.

Notes on this clonotype: Compared with germline, one end of the junction differs, possibly owing to a read error. The genes are TRBV29-1 and TRBJ2-3, with D perhaps being TRBD1 or TRBD2 (7 bases each). From germline, CDR1 is SQVTM and CDR2 ANQGSEA. The CDR3 runs 14 residues. The CDR3: CSVEDLGGGGTDTF. CDR3 nucleotide sequence: TGCAGCGTTGAAGATCTTGGGGGAGGGGGCACAGATACGTTT.

This clonotype was counted many times. V gene TRBV4-2 combines with J gene TRBJ2-3; D is unresolved. The germline V gene has CDR1 LGHNA and CDR2 YNFKEQ. CDR3 length: 13 residues. V shed 0 bases and J shed 6 bases, with 7 bases lying between them. The CDR3 DNA reads TGTGCCAGCAGCCAAGACCCGGGTGATACGCAGTATTTT. It encodes CASSQDPGDTQYF.

This clonotype was found many times. The chain uses TRBV18 and TRBJ2-7; the D gene is possibly TRBD1 (5 bases). Trimming left V 6 bases short and J 1 base short, with 13 bases between. In germline, CDR1 is KGHSH, CDR2 LQKENI. This CDR3 spans 14 amino acids. CDR3 residues: CASSPFQGSYEQYF. The CDR3 DNA reads as TGTGCCAGCTCCCCGTTCCAGGGATCCTACGAGCAGTACTTC.

This clonotype was recorded a few times. The V and J genes are TRBV5-1 and TRBJ2-2; D is unclear. V lost 6 bases and J lost 4, with 10 bases in between. The CDR3 length is 13 residues. Germline V gene sequence: CDR1 SGHRS, CDR2 YFSETQ. The CDR3 spells CASTMIRTGELFF. The CDR3 bases are TGCGCCAGCACTATGATTCGCACCGGGGAGCTGTTTTTT.

This clonotype was seen many times. The V and J genes are TRBV11-2 and TRBJ2-3; D uncertain. CDR3 size: 12 residues. CDR1 and CDR2 from the germline V gene are SGHAT and FQNNGV. The V gene lost 8 bases and the J gene lost 2 bases, with 8 bases spanning the gap. CDR3 DNA: TGTGCCAGCGCATTGACCACAGATACGCAGTATTTT. This codes for CASALTTDTQYF.

On this clonotype: Sequence at one end of the junction differs from germline and may be a read error. This chain connects TRBV29-1 to TRBJ2-4; the D gene is possibly TRBD2 (6 bases). Germline CDR1 is SQVTM and CDR2 is ANQGSEA. The length of the CDR3 is 11 residues. CDR3 sequence reads: CSYLGGNIQYF. As DNA, the CDR3 is TGCAGCTACTTGGGGGGAAACATCCAGTACTTC.

This clonotype was picked up many times. The rearrangement uses TRBV6-2 or TRBV6-3 and TRBJ2-1; TRBD2 aligns across 14 bases. The junction had 5 bases not matched to a gene; V was cut back by 6 bases and J by 7 bases. The CDR3 is made up of 15 amino acids. CDR1 MNHEY and CDR2 SVGEGT come from the germline V gene. This CDR3 is CASRATSGGGNEQFF. The CDR3 DNA reads as TGTGCCAGCAGAGCGACTAGCGGGGGGGGTAATGAGCAGTTCTTC.

This clonotype was observed many times. CDR3 amino acids: CASSPEGAGEKLFF. In DNA, the CDR3 is TGTGCCAGCAGCCCGGAGGGGGCTGGCGAAAAACTGTTTTTT. The V gene is TRBV7-2, the J gene TRBJ1-4, with TRBD1 matching 7 bases. Germline V gene data show CDR1 as SGHTA and CDR2 as FQGNSA. V shed 5 bases and J 8 bases; nucleotides not matched to a gene: 8. The CDR3 has 14 residues.

The rearrangement joins TRBV29-1 to TRBJ2-5; D ambiguous. CDR1 is SQVTM, CDR2 ANQGSEA, per germline. The V and J ends lost 6 bases and 4 bases respectively, with 12 bases between them. The CDR3 totals 12 residues. The CDR3 spells CSVGRVGETQYF. The CDR3 DNA reads as TGCAGCGTGGGAAGGGTGGGAGAGACCCAGTACTTC.

The chain joins TRBV20-1 to TRBJ1-1; D not certain. Per the germline V gene, CDR1 is DFQATT and CDR2 is SNEGSKA (reference sequence). The V gene lost 6 bases and the J gene lost 1 base, with 21 bases spanning the gap. The CDR3 is made up of 16 amino acids. The CDR3 region is CSAYTSGISGNTEAFF. The CDR3 DNA sequence: TGCAGTGCGTATACATCTGGGATCTCGGGGAACACTGAAGCTTTCTTT.

Of note for this clonotype: This is likely a read error, given that the CDR3 carries no conserved phenylalanine or tryptophan at its end. CDR3 region: CTSSNPHVEYEQYC. The CDR3 DNA sequence: TGCACCAGCAGCAACCCACATGTCGAATACGAGCAGTACTGC. This rearrangement joins TRBV5-1 to TRBJ2-4, with D hard to call. The J call could be wrong; TRBJ2-7 is a better fit for the DNA end. In germline, CDR1 is SGHRS, CDR2 YFSETQ. The CDR3 is 14 residues long.

This clonotype was recorded at least ten times. The genes are TRBV28 and TRBJ1-5, with 7 nucleotides matching TRBD1. V lost 7 bases to trimming and J lost 4 bases; unmatched junction nucleotides: 10. CDR3 length equals 15 residues. Germline CDR1 is MDHEN and CDR2 is SYDVKM. In nucleotides, the CDR3 is TGTGCCAGCATTCAGGGGGGATTACTTAATCAGCCCCAGCATTTT. Residues: CASIQGGLLNQPQHF.

A word on this clonotype: This may stem from a read error, because a much larger clone lies one nucleotide away. J is TRBJ2-4 and V is TRBV6-5; 12 bases map to TRBD1. The last part of the DNA fits TRBJ2-5 better; the J call may be wrong. Germline V gives CDR1 MNHEY, CDR2 SVGAGI. The CDR3 extends over 14 amino acids. The CDR3, as DNA: TGTGCCAGCAGGGGACAGGGGGCGGCGGAGACCCAGTACTTC. This translates into CASRGQGAAETQYF.

This clonotype came up many times. This rearrangement joins TRBV7-2 to TRBJ2-1; 9 bases align to TRBD2. The CDR3 runs 13 residues. Trimming removed 0 bases from V and 13 bases from J; junction bases left unmatched: 4. CDR1 is SGHTA and CDR2 is FQGNSA in the germline V gene. The CDR3 bases are TGTGCCAGCAGCTTAGCGGGCGGGGGGGTTCAGTTCTTC. It codes for CASSLAGGGVQFF. The full variable domain, its missing parts supplied by reference TRBV7-2 and TRBJ2-1, is GAGVSQSPSNKVTEKGKDVELRCDPISGHTALYWYRQSLGQGLEFLIYFQGNSAPDKSGLPSDRFSAERTGGSVSTLTIQRTQQEDSAVYLCASSLAGGGVQFFGPGTRLTVL.

This clonotype has a count of ten or more. This may arise from a read error, as a much more abundant clone is one base away. V and J are TRBV4-2 and TRBJ2-5; no reliable D call. The CDR3 runs 15 residues. Deletions cut 0 bases from V and 11 bases from J, with 19 bases between. Germline CDR1 reads LGHNA; CDR2 reads YNFKEQ. As DNA, the CDR3 is TGTGCCAGCAGCCAAGATAGCTCTACGCGACGAGAGCAGTACTTC. This translates into CASSQDSSTRREQYF.